This is a list of T cell receptor beta chains from one sample in a study of shared clonotypes between healthy human individuals. Only in-frame clones appear in the TCRdb table, and some are missing; sequencing was by immunoSEQ multiplex PCR. The data hold around 600,000 clones, with roughly 98% observed a single time. The material sequenced was naive CD8+ T cells sorted from blood. These receptors all come from a man aged 25-45 years in good health. CDR3s leave out the opening cysteine and the closing phenylalanine or tryptophan.

v_call cdr3_aa
TRBV27 ASSYQLADSSYEQY
TRBV4-3 ASSHGTGGSEQY
TRBV28 ASSLTGFYEQY
TRBV11-3 ASSPEVAGLETQY
TRBV7-3 ASSLGESGRPNTGELF
TRBV12-2 ASRLFEVTRPQH
TRBV27 ASSPRGGPHGYT
TRBV12-1 ASSFARKNTEAF
TRBV9 ASSVGGGNTGELF
TRBV6-4 ASSEGGTISSYNEQF
TRBV9 ASSEIVTEQF
TRBV29-1 SVRTSSSYEQY
TRBV7-9 ASSSWTLGDEQF
TRBV7-9 ASSSTQTYEQY
TRBV28 ASSTGDLPGEKLF
TRBV10-3 AISESPFETGTGVYEQY
TRBV5-4 ASFFAGGGETQY
TRBV29-1 SAREAGGQGLF
TRBV5-5 ASSPLNLTVTDTQY
TRBV5-1 ASTRSGNYEQY
TRBV2 ASSEIYQNTEAF
TRBV9 ASSPTWGSGAKNIQY